These 4 T cell receptor beta chains were all obtained from the same sample, sequenced in a study of cytomegalovirus exposure and HLA in healthy donors. Amplification used 60 Vbeta primers and 13 Jbeta primers. The protocol was immunoSEQ multiplex PCR, while the TCRdb copy is restricted to in-frame clones and leaves out a portion. The sample lists 120,000 or so clones; roughly 62% were seen once. Specimen: PBMCs. All receptors derive from a young man in good health and CMV-seropositive.

The J gene is TRBJ2-7, the V gene TRBV27; tentative D call: TRBD1 (7 bases). CDR1 is MNHEY, CDR2 SMNVEV, per germline (reference sequence). The CDR3 loop spans 16 amino acids. The V end lost 0 bases, the J end lost 2 bases, and 14 bases lay between the germline ends. CDR3 residues: CASSLSSGGGTYEQYF. The DNA for the CDR3 is TGTGCCAGCAGTTTATCGTCAGGGGGAGGTACCTACGAGCAGTACTTC.

CDR3 region: CAISESKGQGGPNYGYTF. The CDR3 region has the DNA TGTGCCATCAGTGAATCAAAGGGTCAGGGGGGACCTAACTATGGCTACACCTTC. V is TRBV10-3 and J is TRBJ1-2, with 7 bases that match TRBD1. J was trimmed by 0 bases and V by 3 bases; bases with no gene match: 13. CDR1 is ENHRY and CDR2 is SYGVKD in the germline V gene. The CDR3 loop spans 18 amino acids.

This clone was recorded once. The chain employs TRBV9 and TRBJ2-7, with a tentative D call TRBD2 (5 bases). Germline values: CDR1 SGDLS, CDR2 YYNGEE. The V and J ends lost 4 bases and 3 bases respectively, with 23 bases between them. This CDR3 is built from 17 residues. The CDR3 nucleotides read TGTGCCAGCAGCCCACCCTCACCTCTTACTAGACTCTACGAGCAGTACTTC. Its translation: CASSPPSPLTRLYEQYF.

This clone appeared a single time. The chain couples TRBV6-1 to TRBJ1-3; D is uncertain. CDR3 length: 15 residues. The germline V gene encodes CDR1 MNHNS and CDR2 SASEGT. Trimming took off 4 bases at V and 0 bases at J, with 10 bases between the two ends. This chain's CDR3 is CASSVNSYSGNTIYF. CDR3 DNA sequence: TGTGCCAGCAGTGTTAATTCTTACTCTGGAAACACCATATATTTT.